The present TCR beta chain was sequenced within a study of post-analysis software for immune sequencing data (dated by TCRdb to between 2014 and 2017). For context, the study as a whole: The recorded disease courses included relapsing-remitting, secondary progressive and progressive-relapsing multiple sclerosis, and some patients had no subtype annotation. The multiple sclerosis patient repertoires were compared with more than 10 previously published healthy control repertoires from donors aged about 6 to 26 years. A subset of samples was prepared in parallel using single-end sample barcoding, then pooled and co-amplified after Illumina adapter ligation.

To demonstrate the VDJtools post-analysis software, TCR beta repertoires were profiled from the peripheral blood of more than ten young patients with multiple sclerosis. The patients with multiple sclerosis were children and adolescents between 6 and 15 years of age. Study-level results and caveats: Significantly lower normalized Chao1 diversity was found in multiple sclerosis patients than in controls, suggesting substantial peripheral T-cell clonal expansion. The multiple sclerosis patient group was slightly younger than the control group. About five TRBV segments, including TRBV5-6, TRBV5-1 and TRBV20-1, were significantly more frequent in patients than controls. Direct clustering with F measure revealed strong co-clustering of samples prepared in the same batch, which led to a batch-effect correction.

Sequences SNHLY (CDR1) and FYNNEI (CDR2) are obtained from the germline V gene. Spanning cysteine to phenylalanine, the CDR3 consists of 14 amino acids. Left in the record is the CDR3 DNA by itself, 42 bases read in frame from the first base. The junction shows trimming of 6 bases on V and 6 bases on J, plus 15 bases between the germline ends. Library construction relied on PCR. Sequencing instrument: Illumina HiSeq 2500. Unique molecular identifiers were incorporated into TCR beta cDNA libraries to reduce PCR and sequencing biases. Approximately 500,000 cDNA molecules were obtained per 1 to 10 million input T cells, so each molecule approximated one T cell. The same protocol used for the earlier healthy control dataset was applied to prepare and sequence the patient libraries. Within a given batch, samples were prepared together, multiplexed and sequenced on the same HiSeq lane. In the original analysis: MIGEC was used to process the raw barcoded reads, and molecular identifier groups with only a single read were discarded before consensus assembly and CDR3 extraction. VDJtools was used for post-analysis of the clonotype tables, and diversity was normalized by down-sampling every dataset to the size of the smallest sample. In repertoire overlap clustering, CDR3 amino acid sequences, but not nucleotide sequences, were matched to correct batch-related cross-sample contamination. The public reads were run again by TCRdb, first through fastp at Q25 and then through MiXCR, and only productive beta chains were kept. Each entry is one CDR3 protein sequence, shown with its most common DNA and genes. TCRdb, rather than the study authors, made the V and J calls. The sample contains roughly 400,000 distinct CDR3 sequences, approximately 42% of them found a single time. The ten most abundant clones make up approximately 7.1% of the sample.

This clonotype was seen a few times. The target of this receptor is not known. The input lacks base qualities; no much larger clone sits a single base away. The receptor's source is a girl aged 2 to 9 with multiple sclerosis. The sample comprised blood. Rearrangement joined TRBV2 to TRBJ2-1, with the D gene not confidently named. The sequenced DNA is TGTGCCAGCAGCCATGAGTGGCCGGGCAATGAGCAGTTCTTC. Its protein is CASSHEWPGNEQFF.